The 17 T cell receptor beta chains below all came from one sample that was sequenced in a study of T-cell reconstitution after alpha-beta-depleted transplantation in children. Construction of the TCRbeta library involved unique molecular identifiers. Via MiXCR, TCRdb re-called the PCR reads, giving one row per CDR3 protein. The table has more than 400,000 distinct CDR3 sequences, approximately 41% seen once; the top ten hold 27%. Sequenced material: PBMCs, taken before TCRalphabeta/CD19-depleted stem cell transplant. These receptors all come from a girl aged 2 to 10 with aplastic anemia, due to receive a stem cell transplant.

The V gene is TRBV20-1, the J gene TRBJ2-5, with D possibly TRBD2 on 5 matching bases. CDR1 is DFQATT, CDR2 SNEGSKA, per germline (reference sequence). CDR3 length equals 13 residues. CDR3 sequence (DNA): TGCAGCCTAATGGTTGGTAGCGCGGAGACCCAGTACTTC. Translating it yields CSLMVGSAETQYF.

V is TRBV2 and J is TRBJ2-1; unclear D gene. This CDR3 is built from 16 residues. V lost 2 bases and J lost 4, with 15 bases in between. Germline assignment: CDR1 SNHLY and CDR2 FYNNEI. CDR3 nucleotides: TGTGCCAGCAGTGAAAAGACGGATTCCTTTTACAATGAGCAGTTCTTC. Translated, it gives CASSEKTDSFYNEQFF.

Concerning this clonotype: The junction and the germline gene differ at one end; a read error may be behind it. The CDR3 nucleotides read TGTACCAGCTTAGCGGGGGGGCTCATGAACACTGAAGCTTTCTTT. Its translation is CTSLAGGLMNTEAFF. The gene calls are TRBV7-9 and TRBJ1-1, with a weak D call TRBD1 (6 bases). The CDR3 loop spans 15 amino acids. Germline CDR1 is SEHNR and CDR2 is FQNEAQ (reference sequence).

The sample holds a few counts of this clonotype. The V call is TRBV20-1, the J call TRBJ1-3; D ambiguous. This CDR3 is 16 amino acids long. Germline values: CDR1 DFQATT, CDR2 SNEGSKA (reference sequence). Trimming took 4 bases from V and 1 from J, leaving 17 bases between them. The CDR3: CSATDPGGQSGNTIYF. CDR3 sequence (DNA): TGCAGTGCTACCGACCCGGGAGGGCAATCTGGAAACACCATATATTTT.

This clonotype came up a few times. The CDR3 DNA sequence: TGTGCCAGCAGCCAAGAGGACGGGACAGCGACTAGCGGGCCGCCAGATACGCAGTATTTT. Its translation: CASSQEDGTATSGPPDTQYF. The chain uses TRBV4-2 and TRBJ2-3; the match to TRBD2 covers 10 bases. V gave up 0 bases and J gave up 4 bases; unmatched junction bases: 16. Per germline, CDR1 LGHNA and CDR2 YNFKEQ. The CDR3 has 20 amino acids.

This clonotype has at least ten counts. The V gene is TRBV11-1, the J gene TRBJ2-3; no definite D call. With 5 bases removed from V and 0 bases from J, the gap between germline ends came to 9 bases. Germline assignment: CDR1 SGHAT and CDR2 FQDESV (reference sequence). The CDR3 contains 14 residues. CDR3 residues: CASSLRRSTDTQYF. The CDR3 DNA reads as TGTGCCAGCAGCCTGCGACGCAGCACAGATACGCAGTATTTT. The entire variable domain, with the rest obtained from reference TRBV11-1 and TRBJ2-3, is as follows: EAEVAQSPRYKITEKSQAVAFWCDPISGHATLYWYRQILGQGPELLVQFQDESVVDDSQLPKDRFSAERLKGVDSTLKIQPAELGDSAMYLCASSLRRSTDTQYFGPGTRLTVL.

The rearrangement links TRBV29-1 to TRBJ2-3; D is perhaps TRBD2 (6 bases). Per germline, CDR1 SQVTM and CDR2 ANQGSEA. The CDR3 runs 12 residues. V gave up 3 bases and J gave up 2 bases, with 6 bases separating them. The CDR3 protein is CSVERDTDTQYF. The CDR3 DNA follows: TGCAGCGTTGAGCGGGACACAGATACGCAGTATTTT.

This clonotype has at least ten counts. J is TRBJ1-2 and V is TRBV5-1; tentatively, D is TRBD1 (5 bases). This CDR3 has 15 residues. The V gene's germline CDR1 is SGHRS and CDR2 YFSETQ. V was trimmed by 0 bases and J by 9 bases, leaving 18 bases between them. The CDR3 nucleotides are TGCGCCAGCAGCTTGGCCTCGGCGCAGGGTATGAGCTACACCTTC. It translates to CASSLASAQGMSYTF. The full variable domain, its missing parts supplied by reference TRBV5-1 and TRBJ1-2, is KAGVTQTPRYLIKTRGQQVTLSCSPISGHRSVSWYQQTPGQGLQFLFEYFSETQRNKGNFPGRFSGRQFSNSRSEMNVSTLELGDSALYLCASSLASAQGMSYTFGSGTRLTVV.

This clonotype has at least ten counts. This chain links TRBV30 with TRBJ2-3; 7 positions match TRBD2. The CDR3 is 16 residues long. Germline assignment: CDR1 GTSNPN and CDR2 SVGIG (reference sequence). V trimming: 2 bases; J trimming: 6 bases; junction bases outside the gene matches: 14. CDR3 in amino acids: CAWSFGGRATSDTQYF. The DNA of the CDR3 is TGTGCCTGGAGTTTTGGTGGGAGGGCAACCTCGGATACGCAGTATTTT.

J is TRBJ2-1 and V is TRBV27, with TRBD2 matching 9 bases. The germline CDR1 and CDR2 sequences are MNHEY and SMNVEV (reference sequence). There are 16 residues in the CDR3. With V trimmed by 3 bases and J by 6 bases, 9 bases remained unmatched. This CDR3 reads CASSLYSGLAINEQFF. The DNA of the CDR3 is TGTGCCAGCAGTTTGTATAGTGGACTAGCGATCAATGAGCAGTTCTTC.

This clonotype was seen at least ten times. The chain carries TRBV5-1 and TRBJ2-1; D unclear. The CDR3 length is 12 residues. With 6 bases removed from V and 3 bases from J, the gap between germline ends came to 7 bases. Germline CDR1 reads SGHRS; CDR2 reads YFSETQ. In DNA, the CDR3 is TGCGCCAGCACGTTCGGCTACAATGAGCAGTTCTTC. Its protein product is CASTFGYNEQFF.

V is TRBV4-1 and J is TRBJ1-1; 8 bases align to TRBD1. Germline trimming cut 4 bases from V and 0 bases from J; bases unmatched to any gene: 7. CDR1 and CDR2 from the germline V gene are MGHRA and YSYEKL. The CDR3 runs to 16 residues. CDR3 bases: TGCGCCAGCAGCCCAGGGACAGGAACCATGAACACTGAAGCTTTCTTT. Translating gives CASSPGTGTMNTEAFF.

The chain combines TRBV6-4 with TRBJ1-5, with 7 bases that match TRBD1. CDR1 and CDR2 from the germline V gene are MRHNA and SNTAGT. CDR3 length: 19 residues. Germline trimming cut 8 bases from V and 2 bases from J; bases unmatched to any gene: 21. CDR3 nucleotide sequence: TGTGCCAGCTGCTTGGAACGCCGGGACAGTACTTACGGCAATCAGCCCCAGCATTTT. Translated, it gives CASCLERRDSTYGNQPQHF.

The table lists this clonotype with a few counts. This chain connects TRBV20-1 to TRBJ2-3; 7 bases match TRBD2. CDR1 DFQATT and CDR2 SNEGSKA come from the germline V gene (reference sequence). The CDR3 length is 15 residues. Trimming took 1 base from V and 2 from J; bases not matched to a gene: 6. This CDR3 is CSARVASGTTDTQYF. The CDR3 nucleotides read TGCAGTGCTAGAGTGGCTAGCGGTACCACAGATACGCAGTATTTT.

This clonotype has more than one count but fewer than ten. This chain connects TRBV28 to TRBJ2-3, with a weak D call TRBD1 (6 bases). V gave up 5 bases and J gave up 2 bases, with 14 bases separating them. CDR1 and CDR2 (germline): MDHEN, SYDVKM. The CDR3 length is 15 residues. The DNA of the CDR3 is TGTGCCAGCAGTCCCTGGACAGCTTACACAGATACGCAGTATTTT. It encodes CASSPWTAYTDTQYF.

V is TRBV6-5 and J is TRBJ1-1; 8 nucleotides match TRBD1. The CDR3 length is 14 residues. The germline gives CDR1 MNHEY, CDR2 SVGAGI. Unmatched junction bases numbered 3, after V lost 0 bases and J lost 6 bases. The DNA for the CDR3 is TGTGCCAGCAGTTACTCCAGGGGGCTAGCTGAAGCTTTCTTT. Translated, it gives CASSYSRGLAEAFF.

The chain combines TRBV7-2 with TRBJ2-2; perhaps D is TRBD1 or TRBD2 (5 bases each). Germline-derived CDR1 and CDR2 are SGHTA and FQGNSA. V was pared by 5 bases and J by 0 bases, with 10 bases between. The CDR3 loop spans 15 amino acids. The CDR3 is CASSPGRTNTGELFF. Written as DNA, the CDR3 is TGTGCCAGCAGCCCGGGACGGACGAACACCGGGGAGCTGTTTTTT.